This T cell receptor beta chain was identified in a study of T cells expressing NK-cell markers. The overall study: There were seven HCMV-seropositive donors and one seronegative donor among the eight sequenced.

The germline CDR1 and CDR2 sequences are ENHRY and SYGVKD. This CDR3 contains 16 residues. TCRdb reprocessed the 5' RACE reads, with one entry per CDR3 protein and no DNA. This repertoire includes 350,000 to 400,000 distinct CDR3 sequences. Sequencing input: blood T cells: a sorted CD56 or NKG2C T cell subset, CD4+ or CD8+ T cells, or bulk PBMC T cells (not recorded which). The chain has TRBV10-3 and TRBJ2-1; TCRdb names TRBD2, which stays unverified in the absence of DNA. The TCR was taken from a woman between 45 and 65 years old in good health. The chain's CDR3 is CAISDSLAGVYNEQFF.